This TCR beta chain was recorded in a study of OX40 agonist ivuxolimab in advanced cancers. General study results and limits: Some nonresponders additionally presented with little normalized T-cell clonal expansion.

With regard to this clone: The target antigen is unknown.

Germline assignment: CDR1 SGHRS and CDR2 YFSETQ. V dropped 0 bases and J dropped 0 bases, with 13 bases sitting between them. The CDR3 has 17 residues. Measured with immunoSEQ multiplex PCR; TCRdb has only the in-frame clones, and not every one. The repertoire includes some 69,000 clones, 89% of them detected once, and roughly 4.2% sits in the top ten. The source is an adult with an advanced solid tumor such as melanoma, head and neck, liver or kidney cancer. The specimen comprised CD4+ or CD8+ T cells sorted from blood, sampled in a trial of the OX40 agonist ivuxolimab. The V and J genes are TRBV5-1 and TRBJ2-1; maybe TRBD2 (6 bases). CDR3 sequence reads: CASSLVISGSSYNEQFF. The CDR3 DNA sequence: TGCGCCAGCAGCTTGGTAATTAGCGGAAGCTCCTACAATGAGCAGTTCTTC.